A single sample gave rise to the 6 T cell receptor beta chains below, sequenced in a study of cytomegalovirus exposure and HLA in healthy donors. The PCR contained 60 Vbeta and 13 Jbeta primers. Clones were sequenced by immunoSEQ multiplex PCR, and TCRdb holds only the in-frame ones, with some missing. This table holds 60,000 to 95,000 clones, 75% to 85% found once. Sequenced sample: PBMCs. The receptors come from a man between 65 and 85 years old in good health and CMV-seropositive.

The chain couples TRBV14 to TRBJ2-1, with D unresolved. Germline V CDR1 and CDR2: SGHDN, FVKESK. The V and J ends lost 1 base and 5 bases respectively, with 12 bases between them. The length of the CDR3 is 15 residues. CDR3 residues: CASSQGRLVNNEQFF. CDR3 DNA sequence: TGTGCCAGCAGCCAAGGCCGTCTAGTTAACAATGAGCAGTTCTTC.

This clone was seen once. CDR3 in amino acids: CAWRRVGSEETQYF. The CDR3 DNA reads as TGTGCCTGGAGAAGGGTCGGGAGCGAGGAGACCCAGTACTTC. V usage is TRBV30 and J usage is TRBJ2-5; maybe TRBD2 (6 bases). V was clipped by 3 bases and J by 5 bases, with 16 bases between them. The CDR3 covers 14 residues. Looked up from germline, CDR1 is GTSNPN and CDR2 is SVGIG (reference sequence).

The genes are TRBV28 and TRBJ1-5; 11 positions match TRBD1. CDR1 is MDHEN, CDR2 SYDVKM, per germline. The CDR3 is 20 residues long. V was pared by 5 bases and J by 1 base, with 16 bases of the junction left unmatched. In DNA form, the CDR3 reads TGTGCCAGCAGTAGAATACCCGGGACAGGGGGAACGCGGAGCAATCAGCCCCAGCATTTT. It specifies CASSRIPGTGGTRSNQPQHF.

This chain links TRBV4-1 with TRBJ1-1; D ambiguous. This CDR3 spans 16 amino acids. Germline V lookup: CDR1 MGHRA, CDR2 YSYEKL. The V gene lost 4 bases and the J gene lost 0 bases, with 15 bases spanning the gap. The CDR3 DNA reads as TGCGCCAGCAGCCGACAAAGCACCGCCATGAACACTGAAGCTTTCTTT. Translated: CASSRQSTAMNTEAFF.

This chain joins TRBV28 and TRBJ2-7; 7 bases match TRBD1. J lost 3 bases, V lost 1 base, and 3 bases had no gene match. Germline assignment: CDR1 MDHEN and CDR2 SYDVKM. CDR3 length: 14 residues. Here the CDR3 DNA reads TGTGCCAGCAGTTTATCGGGACAGCTCTACGAGCAGTACTTC. Translating it yields CASSLSGQLYEQYF.

The chain combines TRBV19 with TRBJ1-1, with D perhaps TRBD1 (6 bases). Germline V gene lookup returns CDR1 LNHDA and CDR2 SQIVND (reference sequence). This CDR3 is 15 amino acids long. The V end was cut by 5 bases, the J end by 3 bases, with 16 bases between. CDR3 protein: CASSPPPGQHTEAFF. The CDR3 DNA is TGTGCCAGTAGTCCACCCCCAGGACAGCACACTGAAGCTTTCTTT.